This TCR beta chain came from a study of identical twins. The CDR3 extends over 12 amino acids. Study-wide points: Alpha sequences out of frame and shared by twins had excess low generation probability. With abundant cord blood beta clonotypes, insertions were fewer; memory repertoires showed no such pattern.

This clonotype appeared many times. Antigen unknown. TCRdb recomputed calls from the 5' RACE reads with MiXCR, one row per CDR3 protein. Of 400,000 to 550,000 distinct CDR3 sequences in the sample, 14% were seen once. These data were also reused for a study on yellow fever vaccine responses in identical twins. As reported in that work: Twins' vaccine T cell responses were reported to seem partly convergent and partly personalized.

This clonotype originated in a young woman in good health. Sequenced: CD4+ T cells sorted from blood. The chain combines TRBV21-1 with TRBJ2-7. TRBV21-1 is annotated as a pseudogene. This CDR3 reads CASSAMTSEQYF. CDR3 nucleotide sequence: TGTGCCAGCAGCGCCATGACTTCCGAGCAGTACTTC.